What follows are 21 T cell receptor beta chains derived from one specimen sequenced in a study of vaccination and CD4 T cells after COVID-19. Treatment specified: roughly 11-day PBMC culture with coronavirus spike peptide pools or control peptides (ViraFEST assay). It was before the COVID-19 pandemic (2011-2018) that the unexposed donor's CD4+ T cells were collected. Oncomine TCR Beta short-read sequencing was applied to DNA from cultured CD4+ T cells. One entry per CDR3 protein, called by TCRdb with MiXCR from the PCR reads. The sample gives about 7,200 distinct CDR3 sequences, roughly 40% of which show up once; about a third is in the top ten. These receptors' antigens are unknown. The sequencing input was CD4+ T cells from blood, cultured in vitro. The receptors here all came from a human donor in good health.

The chain links TRBV2 to TRBJ1-1; possibly TRBD1 for D (6 bases). This CDR3 comprises 13 residues. Looked up from germline, CDR1 is SNHLY and CDR2 is FYNNEI. V was clipped by 6 bases and J by 12 bases, with 20 bases between them. This chain's CDR3 is CASRDGGTTATFF. CDR3 DNA: TGTGCCAGCAGGGACGGCGGGACAACGGCAACTTTCTTT.

This clonotype was observed a few times. The DNA of the CDR3 is TGTGCCAGTCGGGACAAGGGGAGGACTGAAGCTTTCTTT. Translating it yields CASRDKGRTEAFF. J is TRBJ1-1 and V is TRBV19, with D maybe TRBD1 (6 bases). With 8 bases removed from V and 5 bases from J, the gap between germline ends came to 15 bases. The germline CDR1 and CDR2 sequences are LNHDA and SQIVND (reference sequence). The CDR3 sequence is 13 residues long.

The chain has TRBV19 and TRBJ1-3; 9 nucleotides match TRBD1. Germline V gives CDR1 LNHDA, CDR2 SQIVND (reference sequence). The junction had 1 base not matched to a gene; V was cut back by 3 bases and J by 4 bases. This CDR3 region has 14 residues. The CDR3 DNA follows: TGTGCCAGTAGTATGGGGACAGGGGGAAACACCATATATTTT. Translation: CASSMGTGGNTIYF. Full variable domain (rest looked up from reference TRBV19 and TRBJ1-3): DGGITQSPKYLFRKEGQNVTLSCEQNLNHDAMYWYRQDPGQGLRLIYYSQIVNDFQKGDIAEGYSVSREKKESFPLTVTSAQKNPTAFYLCASSMGTGGNTIYFGEGSWLTVV.

V gene TRBV6-5 combines with J gene TRBJ1-4, with 8 bases fitting TRBD1. V shed 3 bases, J shed 8 bases, and the junction held 2 bases outside the gene matches. From germline, CDR1 is MNHEY and CDR2 SVGAGI. The CDR3 covers 13 residues. The DNA of the CDR3 is TGTGCCAGCAGTTATACAGGGGGAGAAAAACTGTTTTTT. Its protein is CASSYTGGEKLFF.

The CDR3 is CARSARDRENSPLHF. For the CDR3, the DNA is TGTGCCAGAAGCGCAAGGGACAGGGAAAATTCACCCCTCCACTTT. The chain joins TRBV5-3 to TRBJ1-6; 9 bases match TRBD1. TRBV5-3 has ORF status, its function being uncertain. CDR3 length: 15 amino acids. V lost 4 bases, J lost 7 bases, and 6 bases stayed unmatched.

The chain carries TRBV10-2 and TRBJ1-3, with D uncertain. Germline loops: CDR1 WSHSY, CDR2 SAAADI. There are 13 residues in the CDR3. V was trimmed by 4 bases and J by 4 bases, leaving 8 bases between them. The CDR3 spells CASSASAGNTIYF. CDR3 bases: TGCGCCAGCAGTGCAAGCGCAGGAAACACCATATATTTT.

The genes are TRBV7-2 and TRBJ2-3, with 10 nucleotides matching TRBD2. The CDR3 loop spans 17 amino acids. Germline CDR1 is SGHTA and CDR2 is FQGNSA. Unmatched junction bases numbered 11, after V lost 3 bases and J lost 5 bases. The CDR3 DNA reads TGTGCCAGCAGCTTGGCCCCAGCGGGGGGGCCAAGAGATACGCAGTATTTT. Translated, it gives CASSLAPAGGPRDTQYF.

There are a few counts of this clonotype. For the CDR3, the DNA is TGTGCCAGCAGTATCACACAGGGGACCGGGGAGCTGTTTTTT. Translation: CASSITQGTGELFF. The chain has TRBV27 and TRBJ2-2; 7 nucleotides align to TRBD1. Germline V gene lookup returns CDR1 MNHEY and CDR2 SMNVEV (reference sequence). After removal of 5 bases from V and 5 bases from J, the junction contained 5 bases not matched to a gene. The CDR3 runs to 14 residues.

The DNA of the CDR3 is TGTGCCAGCTCACCCCCGGGGTCGAACTATGGCTACACCTTC. It translates to CASSPPGSNYGYTF. The chain has TRBV18 and TRBJ1-2; D is undetermined. Trimming removed 3 bases at V and 2 bases at J, with 10 bases between. CDR3 length: 14 residues. Germline CDR1 is KGHSH and CDR2 is LQKENI.

The chain recombines TRBV20-1 with TRBJ1-1; D is unresolved. Germline-derived CDR1 and CDR2 are DFQATT and SNEGSKA (reference sequence). V was pared by 0 bases and J by 1 base, with 12 bases between. The length of the CDR3 is 15 residues. The CDR3 DNA sequence: TGCAGTGCTAGAGACCCCGACCGGGGGAACACTGAAGCTTTCTTT. Translating it yields CSARDPDRGNTEAFF.

A few counts support this clonotype. This rearrangement joins TRBV6-1 to TRBJ2-6; TRBD1 aligns across 7 bases. Germline V gene data show CDR1 as MNHNS and CDR2 as SASEGT. The CDR3 extends over 16 amino acids. Trimming at V came to 5 bases and at J to 1 base, leaving 5 bases not matched to a gene. Here the CDR3 reads CASSPQTGSGANVLTF. The CDR3 bases are TGTGCCAGCAGTCCACAGACAGGGTCTGGGGCCAACGTCCTGACTTTC.

The chain joins TRBV12-3 or TRBV12-4 to TRBJ2-7, with a tentative D call TRBD1 (6 bases). This CDR3 contains 17 residues. Trimming took off 11 bases at V and 5 bases at J, with 31 bases between the two ends. CDR3 sequence (DNA): TGTGCCGGGGGCATGCGCCTGAGGGGCATTAAACCCGACGAGCAGTACTTC. Its protein is CAGGMRLRGIKPDEQYF.

The sample holds a few counts of this clonotype. CDR3 bases: TGTGCCAGCACCGTCCTGGCACCTCCGAACACTGAAGCTTTCTTT. Translated, it gives CASTVLAPPNTEAFF. The chain links TRBV7-2 to TRBJ1-1; D gene unclear. CDR1 is SGHTA and CDR2 is FQGNSA in the germline V gene. V dropped 7 bases and J dropped 1 base, with 16 bases sitting between them. The CDR3 sequence is 15 residues long. The full variable domain, in which reference TRBV7-2 and TRBJ1-1 provide the parts outside the CDR3, is GAGVSQSPSNKVTEKGKDVELRCDPISGHTALYWYRQSLGQGLEFLIYFQGNSAPDKSGLPSDRFSAERTGGSVSTLTIQRTQQEDSAVYLCASTVLAPPNTEAFFGQGTRLTVV.

This rearrangement joins TRBV5-1 to TRBJ2-1; 7 bases fit TRBD1. Near its end, the DNA agrees better with TRBJ2-7, so the J call may be wrong. CDR1 is SGHRS, CDR2 YFSETQ, per germline. CDR3 size: 15 residues. Here the CDR3 DNA reads TGCGCCAGCAGCTTGGAGGGACAGTCGCGATTCCGGCAGTACTTC. Translating it yields CASSLEGQSRFRQYF.

There are a few counts of this clonotype. V is TRBV6-1 and J is TRBJ2-3; D is unclear. Germline CDR1 reads MNHNS; CDR2 reads SASEGT. The CDR3 extends over 13 amino acids. V was trimmed by 2 bases and J by 3 bases, leaving 6 bases between them. The chain's CDR3 is CASSELGTDTQYF. In DNA, the CDR3 is TGTGCCAGCAGTGAACTCGGTACAGATACGCAGTATTTT.

The rearrangement joins TRBV7-2 to TRBJ2-3; 7 bases line up with TRBD2. With 1 base clipped from V and 0 bases from J, the junction kept 1 base outside the gene matches. The CDR3 sequence is 15 residues long. Germline V gene lookup returns CDR1 SGHTA and CDR2 FQGNSA. The CDR3 reads CASSLDGRSTDTQYF. CDR3 bases: TGTGCCAGCAGCTTAGACGGGAGGAGCACAGATACGCAGTATTTT. The full variable domain, completed using reference TRBV7-2 and TRBJ2-3, is GAGVSQSPSNKVTEKGKDVELRCDPISGHTALYWYRQSLGQGLEFLIYFQGNSAPDKSGLPSDRFSAERTGGSVSTLTIQRTQQEDSAVYLCASSLDGRSTDTQYFGPGTRLTVL.

This sequence joins TRBV4-3 and TRBJ1-6; D is undetermined. Germline values: CDR1 LGHNA, CDR2 YSLEER. This CDR3 spans 14 amino acids. The V end lost 1 base, the J end lost 6 bases, and 7 bases lay between the germline ends. The CDR3 region is CASSQGAINSPLHF. The CDR3 DNA reads as TGCGCCAGCAGCCAAGGGGCCATTAATTCACCCCTCCACTTT.

J is TRBJ1-1 and V is TRBV25-1; D gene uncertain. The germline V and J ends were trimmed by 1 base and 1 base, with 16 bases remaining between them. The CDR3 sequence is 17 residues long. Germline V gene lookup returns CDR1 MGHDK and CDR2 SYGVNS. The CDR3 nucleotides are TGTGCCAGCAGTGAATGGGGTCGGCGCGGGAGGAACACTGAAGCTTTCTTT. It codes for CASSEWGRRGRNTEAFF.

In this sample, this clonotype turned up once. The rearrangement uses TRBV4-2 and TRBJ2-7, with 9 bases fitting TRBD2. The CDR3 totals 17 residues. With 6 bases clipped from V and 2 bases from J, the junction kept 14 bases outside the gene matches. CDR1 is LGHNA and CDR2 is YNFKEQ in the germline V gene. The CDR3 loop is CASSQRASGESTYEQYF. For the CDR3, the DNA is TGTGCCAGCAGTCAGCGGGCTAGCGGGGAGTCCACCTACGAGCAGTACTTC.

The chain recombines TRBV20-1 with TRBJ1-5; 9 bases map to TRBD1. The CDR3 is 14 amino acids. Germline trimming cut 5 bases from V and 0 bases from J; bases unmatched to any gene: 2. Germline assignment: CDR1 DFQATT and CDR2 SNEGSKA (reference sequence). The CDR3 region is CSAWTGDSNQPQHF. The CDR3 DNA follows: TGCAGTGCTTGGACAGGGGATAGCAATCAGCCCCAGCATTTT.

This clonotype was detected only a few times. The rearrangement joins TRBV7-9 to TRBJ2-1; TRBD1 is a possible D gene (6 bases). The CDR3 loop spans 15 amino acids. Germline loops: CDR1 SEHNR, CDR2 FQNEAQ (reference sequence). With 1 base removed from V and 10 bases from J, the gap between germline ends came to 17 bases. The CDR3 is CASSLGGQVQAEQFF. The CDR3 DNA reads TGTGCCAGCAGCTTAGGGGGACAAGTCCAAGCGGAGCAGTTCTTC.